This entry lists 8 T cell receptor beta chains sequenced from one sample in a study of blood T cell repertoires in COVID-19. Only in-frame clones appear in the TCRdb table, and some are missing; sequencing was by immunoSEQ multiplex PCR. This sample carries around 260,000 clones, approximately 86% of them seen once, and the ten largest clones take approximately 5.3%. Sequencing input: peripheral blood. These receptors were obtained from a woman aged 60-75 years with COVID-19, enrolled during active disease.

The chain is built from TRBV7-3 and TRBJ2-1, with TRBD1 matching over 9 bases. V gave up 5 bases and J gave up 5 bases; unmatched junction bases: 4. The germline V gene has CDR1 SGHTA and CDR2 FQGTGA. The CDR3 runs to 14 residues. CDR3 coding DNA: TGTGCCAGCAGCCCACAGGGGGCCAACAATGAGCAGTTCTTC. Protein: CASSPQGANNEQFF.

This clone was observed a handful of times. The rearrangement links TRBV15 to TRBJ2-7; 10 bases map to TRBD2. The CDR3 has 15 residues. Unmatched junction bases numbered 3, after V lost 4 bases and J lost 0 bases. Per germline, CDR1 LNHNV and CDR2 YYDKDF (reference sequence). Written as DNA, the CDR3 is TGTGCCACCAGCAATTTAGCGGGAGGCTCCTACGAGCAGTACTTC. This sequence encodes CATSNLAGGSYEQYF.

The chain couples TRBV7-2 to TRBJ2-1; TRBD2 matches at 7 bases. Trimming removed 3 bases from V and 2 bases from J; junction bases left unmatched: 7. CDR1 and CDR2 from the germline V gene are SGHTA and FQGNSA. The CDR3 spans 16 residues. CDR3 nucleotide sequence: TGTGCCAGCAGCTTCCGAGCGGGACCCCCCTACAATGAGCAGTTCTTC. Protein: CASSFRAGPPYNEQFF.

The chain employs TRBV20-1 and TRBJ1-3; D perhaps matches TRBD1 (5 bases). The CDR3 consists of 16 residues. Trimming removed 3 bases from V and 1 base from J, with 16 bases in between. Looked up from germline, CDR1 is DFQATT and CDR2 is SNEGSKA (reference sequence). The CDR3 reads CSASFSRVSSGNTIYF. The CDR3 DNA sequence: TGCAGTGCTAGTTTTAGCAGGGTTTCATCTGGAAACACCATATATTTT.

The V and J genes are TRBV9 and TRBJ2-6, with 7 bases that match TRBD1. Germline CDR1 SGDLS, CDR2 YYNGEE. The J segment lost 4 bases and the V segment lost 0 bases, leaving 7 bases of the junction unmatched. The CDR3 sequence is 17 residues long. This CDR3 is CASSVVTGPLGANVLTF. CDR3 sequence (DNA): TGTGCCAGCAGCGTAGTGACAGGGCCACTGGGGGCCAACGTCCTGACTTTC.

V usage is TRBV24-1 and J usage is TRBJ1-5, with D possibly TRBD1 on 6 matching bases. V was shortened by 12 bases and J by 2 bases, with 10 bases between the two germline ends. Germline CDR1 and CDR2: KGHDR and SFDVKD. The CDR3 totals 12 residues. CDR3 coding DNA: TGTGCCGGAAGACAGGGCAATCAGCCCCAGCATTTT. Residues: CAGRQGNQPQHF.

V usage is TRBV28 and J usage is TRBJ2-1; D may be TRBD1 (6 bases). The CDR3 loop spans 15 amino acids. Germline CDR1 MDHEN, CDR2 SYDVKM. V was pared by 6 bases and J by 6 bases, with 18 bases between. The CDR3 DNA is TGTGCCAGCAGCCTTACCGGGACACCATCCAATGAGCAGTTCTTC. Protein: CASSLTGTPSNEQFF. The full variable domain, in which reference TRBV28 and TRBJ2-1 provide the parts outside the CDR3, is DVKVTQSSRYLVKRTGEKVFLECVQDMDHENMFWYRQDPGLGLRLIYFSYDVKMKEKGDIPEGYSVSREKKERFSLILESASTNQTSMYLCASSLTGTPSNEQFFGPGTRLTVL.

The V and J genes are TRBV10-3 and TRBJ1-1, with 8 nucleotides matching TRBD1. Losses at the gene ends were 10 bases for V and 0 bases for J; bases not matched to a gene: 4. This CDR3 has 13 residues. Germline-derived CDR1 and CDR2 are ENHRY and SYGVKD. CDR3 bases: TGTGCCACCGGACAGGGCTTGAACACTGAAGCTTTCTTT. The encoded protein is CATGQGLNTEAFF.